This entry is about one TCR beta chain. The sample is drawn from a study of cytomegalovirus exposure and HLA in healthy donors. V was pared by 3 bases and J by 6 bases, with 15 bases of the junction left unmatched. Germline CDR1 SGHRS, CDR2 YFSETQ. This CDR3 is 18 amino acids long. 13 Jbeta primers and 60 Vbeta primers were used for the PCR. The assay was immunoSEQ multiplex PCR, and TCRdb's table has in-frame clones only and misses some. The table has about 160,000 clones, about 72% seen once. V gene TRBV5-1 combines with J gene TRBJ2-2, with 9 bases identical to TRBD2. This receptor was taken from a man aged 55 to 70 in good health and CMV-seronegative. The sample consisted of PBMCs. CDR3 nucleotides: TGCGCCAGCAGCTCAATCAACTTTAGCGGGAGCGGCTCCGGGGAGCTGTTTTTT. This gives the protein CASSSINFSGSGSGELFF.